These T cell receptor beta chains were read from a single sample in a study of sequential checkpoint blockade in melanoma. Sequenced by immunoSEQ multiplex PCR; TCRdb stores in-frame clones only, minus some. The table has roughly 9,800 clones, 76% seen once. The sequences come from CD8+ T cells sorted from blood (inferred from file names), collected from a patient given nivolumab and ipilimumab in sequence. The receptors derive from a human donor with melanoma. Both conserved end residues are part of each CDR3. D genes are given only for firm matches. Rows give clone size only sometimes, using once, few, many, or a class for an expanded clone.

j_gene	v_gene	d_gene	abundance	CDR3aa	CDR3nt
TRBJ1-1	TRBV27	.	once	CASSLAAGLGTEAFF	TGTGCCAGCAGTTTAGCAGCAGGGTTGGGCACTGAAGCTTTCTTT
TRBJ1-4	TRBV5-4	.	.	CASSPSGFGDEKLFF	TGTGCCAGCAGCCCGTCCGGTTTCGGGGATGAAAAACTGTTTTTT
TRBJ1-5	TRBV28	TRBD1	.	CASSLDRVFNQPQHF	TGTGCCAGCAGTCTCGACAGGGTATTCAATCAGCCCCAGCATTTT
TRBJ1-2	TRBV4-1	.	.	CASSQDLAGFTYGYTF	TGCGCCAGCAGCCAAGATTTGGCAGGGTTCACCTATGGCTACACCTTC
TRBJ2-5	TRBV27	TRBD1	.	CASSLSGQLQETQYF	TGTGCCAGCAGTTTATCGGGACAGCTCCAAGAGACCCAGTACTTC
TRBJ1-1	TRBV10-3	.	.	CAISRDISHDKDTEAFF	TGTGCCATCAGCAGGGACATCTCCCATGATAAGGACACTGAAGCTTTCTTT
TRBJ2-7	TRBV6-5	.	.	CASSYSRWTLSYEQYF	TGTGCCAGCAGTTACTCGAGGTGGACACTTTCCTACGAGCAGTACTTC
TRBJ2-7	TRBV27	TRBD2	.	CASSFGAGPYEQYF	TGTGCCAGCAGTTTCGGAGCGGGGCCATACGAGCAGTACTTC
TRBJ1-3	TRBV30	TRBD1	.	CAWGQGTSGNTIYF	TGTGCCTGGGGACAGGGGACCTCTGGAAACACCATATATTTT
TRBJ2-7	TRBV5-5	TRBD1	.	CASSNAGTGGHEQYF	TGTGCCAGCAGCAACGCCGGGACAGGGGGCCACGAGCAGTACTTC
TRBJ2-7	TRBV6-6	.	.	CASSYSAEPLYEQYF	TGTGCCAGCAGTTACTCGGCAGAACCCCTCTACGAGCAGTACTTC
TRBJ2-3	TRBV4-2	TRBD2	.	CASSQDSGGLRRLTDTQYF	TGTGCCAGCAGCCAAGACAGCGGGGGGCTCCGTAGACTCACAGATACGCAGTATTTT
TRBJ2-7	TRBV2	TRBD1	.	CASSRPGQDHEQYF	TGTGCCAGCAGTCGCCCGGGACAGGACCACGAGCAGTACTTC
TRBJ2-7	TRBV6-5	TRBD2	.	CASSYSPSGRFYEQYF	TGTGCCAGCAGTTACTCCCCTAGCGGGAGATTCTACGAGCAGTACTTC
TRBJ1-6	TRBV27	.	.	CASTLRGGRNSPLHF	TGTGCCAGCACTCTCAGGGGCGGACGAAATTCACCCCTCCACTTT
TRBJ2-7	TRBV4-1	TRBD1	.	CASSQERDRYEQYF	TGCGCCAGCAGCCAAGAGAGGGACAGGTACGAGCAGTACTTC
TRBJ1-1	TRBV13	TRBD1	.	CASSSRTGEAFF	TGTGCCAGCAGCTCCAGGACAGGGGAAGCTTTCTTT
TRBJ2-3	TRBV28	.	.	CASSLGSGGTDTQYF	TGTGCCAGCAGTTTAGGTTCAGGGGGCACAGATACGCAGTATTTT
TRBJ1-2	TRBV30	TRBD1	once	CALLPGGRRYGYTF	TGTGCCTTATTACCAGGGGGCAGAAGGTATGGCTACACCTTC
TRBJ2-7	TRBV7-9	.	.	CASSQEGDAPYEQYF	TGTGCCAGCAGCCAAGAGGGGGATGCTCCCTACGAGCAGTACTTC
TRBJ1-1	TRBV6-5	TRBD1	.	CASSPTGVPEAFF	TGTGCCAGCAGTCCTACAGGGGTCCCTGAAGCTTTCTTT
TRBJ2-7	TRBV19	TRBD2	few	CASSSGTYEQYF	TGTGCCAGTAGCAGCGGGACCTACGAGCAGTACTTC
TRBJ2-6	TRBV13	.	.	CASSPYQPGSGANVLTF	TGTGCCAGCAGCCCGTACCAACCGGGCTCTGGGGCCAACGTCCTGACTTTC
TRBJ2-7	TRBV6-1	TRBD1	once	CASSLRQGGAAEQYF	TGTGCCAGCAGTCTAAGACAGGGGGGGGCCGCGGAGCAGTACTTC
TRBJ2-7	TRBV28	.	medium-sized	CASSLRGLYEQYF	TGTGCCAGCAGTTTGCGGGGCCTCTACGAGCAGTACTTC
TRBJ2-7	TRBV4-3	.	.	CASSQGQDASYEQYF	TGCGCCAGCAGCCAAGGACAGGATGCCTCCTACGAGCAGTACTTC
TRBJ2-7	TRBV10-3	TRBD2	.	CAIKEGGSYEQYF	TGTGCCATCAAGGAGGGAGGGTCCTACGAGCAGTACTTC
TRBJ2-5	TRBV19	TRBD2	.	CASSMGLAGEQYF	TGTGCCAGTAGTATGGGACTAGCTGGGGAGCAGTACTTC